One sample yielded the 12 T cell receptor beta chains listed below, sequenced in a study of blood T cell repertoires in COVID-19. Profiling relied on immunoSEQ multiplex PCR, and the TCRdb table lists in-frame clones only, not all of them. The sample comprises about 150,000 clones, 70% to 90% of which are singletons, and over 2.5% rests with the top ten. Sequenced: peripheral blood. The receptors stem from a human donor with acute or convalescent COVID-19. The donor label of this sample is uncertain.

The chain links TRBV19 to TRBJ1-1; 7 nucleotides agree with TRBD1. This CDR3 is 13 amino acids long. From germline, CDR1 is LNHDA and CDR2 SQIVND (reference sequence). The V segment lost 8 bases and the J segment 3 bases; nucleotides outside the gene matches: 6. CDR3 region: CASRQGVYTEAFF. DNA for the CDR3: TGTGCCAGTCGGCAGGGGGTGTACACTGAAGCTTTCTTT.

V usage is TRBV7-2 and J usage is TRBJ1-3; D is possibly TRBD1 (6 bases). Trimming stripped 4 bases from V and 0 bases from J, with 10 bases between. This CDR3 comprises 15 residues. Per germline, CDR1 SGHTA and CDR2 FQGNSA. The CDR3 reads CASSSATGSGNTIYF. In DNA form, the CDR3 reads TGTGCCAGCAGCTCGGCGACAGGCTCTGGAAACACCATATATTTT.

J is TRBJ2-3 and V is TRBV6-2 or TRBV6-3; D gene unclear. Germline values: CDR1 MNHEY, CDR2 SVGEGT. The V end was cut by 2 bases, the J end by 0 bases, with 12 bases between. The CDR3 sequence is 16 residues long. The DNA for the CDR3 is TGTGCCAGCAGTTACCCAGCTGCGACTAGCACAGATACGCAGTATTTT. This sequence encodes CASSYPAATSTDTQYF.

The chain employs TRBV29-1 and TRBJ1-2, with 9 bases fitting TRBD1. The CDR3 loop spans 13 amino acids. V lost 5 bases and J lost 8; bases outside the gene matches: 9. CDR1 and CDR2 (germline): SQVTM, ANQGSEA. The CDR3 region has the DNA TGCAGCGTTAACAGGGGGCTAATGCAGGGCTACACCTTC. Translating it yields CSVNRGLMQGYTF.

This chain joins TRBV30 and TRBJ1-6; 7 bases fit TRBD1. This CDR3 has 18 amino acids. From germline, CDR1 is GTSNPN and CDR2 SVGIG (reference sequence). Germline trimming cut 3 bases from V and 0 bases from J; bases unmatched to any gene: 11. The CDR3 is CAWRGTGATHSYNSPLHF. CDR3 coding DNA: TGTGCCTGGAGAGGAACAGGGGCCACCCACTCCTATAATTCACCCCTCCACTTT.

The chain recombines TRBV20-1 with TRBJ2-7; a possible D gene is TRBD1 (5 bases). With 3 bases removed from V and 9 bases from J, the gap between germline ends came to 12 bases. Germline V gene data show CDR1 as DFQATT and CDR2 as SNEGSKA (reference sequence). This CDR3 region has 11 residues. CDR3 sequence reads: CSARGREGQYF. CDR3 bases: TGCAGTGCTAGGGGGCGCGAAGGGCAGTACTTC.

This chain uses TRBV6-5 with TRBJ1-4; 11 bases agree with TRBD1. The germline CDR1 and CDR2 sequences are MNHEY and SVGAGI. With V trimmed by 2 bases and J by 8 bases, 7 bases remained unmatched. The CDR3 runs 16 residues. CDR3 amino acids: CASSYGTGGLREKLFF. The CDR3 nucleotides are TGTGCCAGCAGTTACGGGACAGGGGGTCTGAGGGAAAAACTGTTTTTT.

The chain combines TRBV4-2 with TRBJ2-5; 9 bases line up with TRBD2. Trimming removed 4 bases from V and 4 bases from J; junction bases left unmatched: 13. In germline, CDR1 is LGHNA, CDR2 YNFKEQ. This CDR3 is built from 17 residues. CDR3 sequence reads: CASSPNGASGAGETQYF. The CDR3 DNA follows: TGTGCCAGCAGCCCAAACGGGGCTAGCGGGGCAGGAGAGACCCAGTACTTC.

V usage is TRBV29-1 and J usage is TRBJ2-1; 9 bases fit TRBD2. V gave up 7 bases and J gave up 4 bases; unmatched junction bases: 17. Germline V gene data show CDR1 as SQVTM and CDR2 as ANQGSEA. The CDR3 is 17 amino acids. CDR3 region: CSASSSSFAGGYNEQFF. The CDR3 bases are TGCAGCGCCTCCTCGTCTTCCTTCGCGGGAGGGTACAATGAGCAGTTCTTC.

The chain is built from TRBV24-1 and TRBJ2-3, with TRBD1 matching over 7 bases. The CDR3 loop spans 13 amino acids. Trimming at V came to 10 bases and at J to 0 bases, leaving 3 bases not matched to a gene. CDR1 is KGHDR and CDR2 is SFDVKD in the germline V gene. The CDR3 nucleotides are TGTGCCACGGGACAGCCTAGCACAGATACGCAGTATTTT. Its protein is CATGQPSTDTQYF.

This chain uses TRBV7-9 with TRBJ1-4; 10 bases are a match to TRBD1. The J segment lost 3 bases and the V segment lost 5 bases, leaving 6 bases of the junction unmatched. This CDR3 has 16 amino acids. Germline assignment: CDR1 SEHNR and CDR2 FQNEAQ (reference sequence). The CDR3 spells CASSPGTGASNEKLFF. CDR3 nucleotides: TGTGCCAGCAGCCCGGGGACAGGGGCCTCTAATGAAAAACTGTTTTTT.

V is TRBV12-3 or TRBV12-4 and J is TRBJ1-1, with 7 bases aligning to TRBD1. CDR3 length: 12 residues. V gave up 10 bases and J gave up 5 bases; unmatched junction bases: 7. The CDR3 sequence: CAIVTGRTEAFF. In DNA, the CDR3 is TGTGCCATCGTGACAGGGCGGACTGAAGCTTTCTTT.